The T cell receptor beta chain described here comes from a study of human T cells and chemical hapten exposure listed by TCRdb under 2021. In terms of the full investigation: For sensitization, 2% DPC in acetone was applied to an approximately 2 cm by approximately 2 cm area of upper inner arm skin. Patient blood was sampled pre-sensitization (week 0) and at 2, 6 and about 24 weeks after DPC sensitization. Patients additionally received weekly therapeutic DPC doses to the scalp throughout the approximately 25-week study period. This study followed changes in the peripheral blood TCR repertoire in vivo during primary and secondary sensitization of alopecia patients to the hapten diphenylcyclopropenone (DPC). About 30 alopecia patients provided blood for TCR sequencing at one to four time points (pre-sensitization, 2, 6 and 24 weeks). Alopecia areata with under or over 50% scalp involvement, alopecia totalis and alopecia universalis were represented in the patient cohort, which was mostly female. The libraries were sequenced as a pool, and the TCR yield per sample differed mostly because of small variations in library volumes within the pool. Patch testing was performed on the upper back with Finn chambers containing 0.01% DPC, and the patch tests were scored after 6 days according to International Contact Dermatitis Research Group standards. Study-level results and caveats: Patch test score correlated positively with the number of PT1 expanded TCRs, reaching significance at thresholds 8, 16 and 32 but not at 4. All patients had alopecia, a presumed autoimmune disease, so their immune response might differ from that of healthy individuals. DPC sensitization did not change how many TCRs were above 1 in 1000 frequency, and no evidence was found of alterations in global repertoire structure. Repeated subsampling changed both the strength of the expansion versus patch-test correlation and the threshold at which the correlation became significant. Expanded TCRs formed significantly more large CDR3 similarity clusters than pre-sensitization or healthy control sets, consistent with antigen-driven responses.

What this sample's time point label stands for: patch test 1, 2 weeks after DPC sensitization. Explained via the paper, the treatment or condition label denotes: therapeutic diphenylcyclopropenone sensitization with weekly scalp DPC. Blood at each patch-test visit was drawn before the patch test was applied. Patients were considered eligible if aged 18 to 70, diagnosed with alopecia and deemed suitable for DPC therapy, and patients were excluded if pregnant. Unfractionated whole blood was collected in Tempus Blood RNA tubes, and total RNA was extracted from that blood. To prepare the library, RACE was applied. The sequencer listed for this sample is NextSeq 500. During library preparation, unique molecular identifiers were attached to individual cDNA molecules so that TCRs could be counted quantitatively and reproducibly. For every blood RNA sample, sequencing covered both the TCR alpha and TCR beta chains. As for the authors' bioinformatics: A median of around 100,000 TCRs per sample was observed, with a range of roughly 20,000 to 750,000. V, J and CDR3 annotation of the TCR reads was carried out using the Decombinator software suite. Every sample was subsampled to the same number of TCRs (28,000) for the PS versus PT1 abundance plots. TCRs were defined as expanded if absent before sensitization and observed at least eight times at the 2-week time point. TCRdb ran its own pipeline on the public reads, namely fastp trimming at Q25 and MiXCR clone calling, and kept in-frame beta chains. Merged by CDR3 protein, the rows form single entries marked with the most common genes and DNA. Clone size and V and J calls follow TCRdb, not the original study. The sample has some 82,000 distinct CDR3 sequences on record, around 10% of them singletons. In total, the top ten clones hold 3.5% to 4.5% of the sample.

In the case of this clonotype: Which antigen it targets is not known. Base quality data are lacking; no much larger clone is found one base away.

This specimen consisted of whole blood, obtained in connection with sensitization to the hapten diphenylcyclopropenone (DPC). This TCR derives from a woman aged 45-65 years with alopecia areata. Some clones in this sample may be carry-over from other donors' samples.

The CDR3 is CASSASGPPAKNIQYF. The DNA sequence is given as TGTGCCAGCAGTGCTAGCGGCCCGCCCGCCAAAAACATTCAGTACTTC. The sequence links TRBV25-1 to TRBJ2-4, and TRBD2 aligns with 7 junction nucleotides. The germline V gene gives CDR1 as MGHDK and CDR2 as SYGVNS. The CDR3 runs 16 amino acids, cysteine and phenylalanine included. The sequence is cut down to CDR3 DNA, 48 bases in frame from base 1. After removal of 4 bases from V and 1 base from J, the junction retains 7 bases not matched to a gene.